This T cell receptor beta chain is drawn from a study of shared T cell receptors in the human thymus. This table comes from immunoSEQ multiplex PCR, and its TCRdb copy is limited to in-frame clones, with some not included. The sample records roughly 500,000 clones, about 84% being singletons. The data were also submitted as part of a second study, on human thymus T cells. That paper states: Congenital heart defects were the reason for the corrective surgery that the donors, healthy Finnish infants, were having. Thymic samples were excised during corrective heart operations. Across thymic and blood repertoires, the usage of V and J genes appeared to be biased. Thymic TCR repertoires of unrelated people reportedly overlapped highly.

The specimen was thymocytes. This receptor was identified in a boy under two years old with a congenital heart defect.

The DNA for the CDR3 is TGTGCCAGCAGTCCCGGGACAGGGTCCCAACTGTTTTTT. Translation gives CASSPGTGSQLFF. The chain uses TRBV7-6 and TRBJ1-4; TRBD1 agrees at 9 bases. Germline V lookup: CDR1 SGHVS, CDR2 FNYEAQ. CDR3 length: 13 amino acids. The trim removed 6 bases at V and 12 bases at J, leaving 8 bases unmatched.